This TCR beta chain was observed in a study of cytomegalovirus exposure and HLA in healthy donors. The PCR contained 60 Vbeta and 13 Jbeta primers. Profiled with immunoSEQ multiplex PCR; TCRdb holds only in-frame clones, not every one. The sample includes about 130,000 clones. Input material: PBMCs. The origin of this receptor is a middle-aged man in good health and CMV-seronegative.

The CDR3 loop reads CASSKGTGRAFF. The CDR3, as DNA: TGTGCCAGCAGCAAAGGGACAGGGAGGGCTTTCTTT. V gene TRBV2 combines with J gene TRBJ1-1, with 9 bases matching TRBD1. Trimming removed 6 bases from V and 11 bases from J; junction bases left unmatched: 7. This CDR3 spans 12 amino acids. The germline gives CDR1 SNHLY, CDR2 FYNNEI. Looking up the rest from reference TRBV2 and TRBJ1-1 gives the full variable domain: EPEVTQTPSHQVTQMGQEVILRCVPISNHLYFYWYRQILGQKVEFLVSFYNNEISEKSEIFDDQFSVERPDGSNFTLKIRSTKLEDSAMYFCASSKGTGRAFFGQGTRLTVV.